The 32 T cell receptor beta chains below come from one sample, sequenced in a study of Ad26.COV2.S vaccination and SARS-CoV-2 variants. The method was immunoSEQ multiplex PCR; TCRdb's version includes in-frame clones alone and lacks a portion of them. The top ten hold around 13% of the sample, which has about 480,000 clones, approximately 88% seen once. Treatment noted: roughly 19 received Ad26.COV2.S at low or high dose, single or two shots; about five received placebo; per-sample allocation not given. The samples date from day 63 after the first vaccine or placebo injection. The specimen was peripheral blood, collected in a trial of Ad26.COV2.S vaccine versus placebo. These receptors all come from a person between 18 and 60 years old who received the Ad26.COV2.S COVID-19 vaccine or a placebo.

The rearrangement joins TRBV2 to TRBJ2-3, with a possible D match to TRBD1 (6 bases). V was trimmed by 7 bases and J by 0 bases, leaving 11 bases between them. The CDR3 length is 14 residues. Per the germline V gene, CDR1 is SNHLY and CDR2 is FYNNEI. Here the CDR3 reads CASKRTASTDTQYF. CDR3 nucleotides: TGTGCCAGCAAACGGACAGCTAGCACAGATACGCAGTATTTT. Variable domain in full (rest from reference TRBV2 and TRBJ2-3): EPEVTQTPSHQVTQMGQEVILRCVPISNHLYFYWYRQILGQKVEFLVSFYNNEISEKSEIFDDQFSVERPDGSNFTLKIRSTKLEDSAMYFCASKRTASTDTQYFGPGTRLTVL.

The chain joins TRBV14 to TRBJ1-2, with TRBD1 identical over 7 bases. Unmatched junction bases numbered 15, after V lost 5 bases and J lost 9 bases. The length of the CDR3 is 15 residues. Germline CDR1 and CDR2: SGHDN and FVKESK. CDR3 DNA sequence: TGTGCCAGCAGCGCAATGACAGGGCCCCTCGATAGCTACACCTTC. Residues: CASSAMTGPLDSYTF.

The rearrangement links TRBV2 to TRBJ2-3; maybe TRBD2 (5 bases). CDR1 and CDR2 (germline): SNHLY, FYNNEI. CDR3 size: 15 residues. V lost 6 bases to trimming and J lost 2 bases, with 15 bases between them. CDR3 DNA sequence: TGTGCCAGCAGCCCAGGACTGATAGTCACAGATACGCAGTATTTT. Its protein product is CASSPGLIVTDTQYF.

The chain links TRBV19 to TRBJ1-2; 11 nucleotides line up with TRBD1. Germline CDR1 reads LNHDA; CDR2 reads SQIVND (reference sequence). Germline trimming cut 5 bases from V and 8 bases from J; bases unmatched to any gene: 10. The CDR3 has 15 residues. This CDR3 is CASSETGTGGRGYTF. The CDR3 nucleotides read TGTGCCAGTAGTGAAACCGGGACAGGGGGACGGGGCTACACCTTC.

The CDR3 sequence: CASSLTQASGANVLTF. Written as DNA, the CDR3 is TGTGCCAGCAGTTTAACTCAGGCCTCTGGGGCCAACGTCCTGACTTTC. The chain carries TRBV28 and TRBJ2-6; D gene uncertain. CDR3 length: 16 amino acids. The germline gives CDR1 MDHEN, CDR2 SYDVKM. Trimming took 2 bases from V and 0 from J, leaving 8 bases between them.

This clone was seen only once. The same CDR3 also results from other DNA sequences found in this sample. The V gene is TRBV24-1, the J gene TRBJ2-1; D might be TRBD1 (6 bases). From germline, CDR1 is KGHDR and CDR2 SFDVKD. Trimming cost V 4 bases and J 0 bases, with 12 bases left between them. This CDR3 is built from 16 residues. The CDR3 sequence: CATSDRTASSYNEQFF. CDR3 DNA: TGTGCCACCAGTGACCGGACAGCGAGCTCCTACAATGAGCAGTTCTTC.

The V gene is TRBV6-1, the J gene TRBJ1-1, with D unclear. The V end was cut by 1 base, the J end by 4 bases, with 16 bases between. CDR3 length: 16 amino acids. The germline gives CDR1 MNHNS, CDR2 SASEGT. The CDR3 nucleotides read TGTGCCAGCAGTGAAGGGTTCAGCAACATGCGCACTGAAGCTTTCTTT. This codes for CASSEGFSNMRTEAFF.

This chain joins TRBV7-3 and TRBJ2-2; 7 bases agree with TRBD2. In germline, CDR1 is SGHTA, CDR2 FQGTGA. V dropped 4 bases and J dropped 1; count of bases not matched to a gene: 3. The CDR3 spans 15 residues. The CDR3: CASSSGLGNTGELFF. DNA for the CDR3: TGTGCCAGCAGCTCCGGACTAGGGAACACCGGGGAGCTGTTTTTT.

This chain connects TRBV27 to TRBJ1-4; perhaps TRBD1 as D (6 bases). The V end was cut by 4 bases, the J end by 3 bases, with 12 bases between. Germline V gene data show CDR1 as MNHEY and CDR2 as SMNVEV (reference sequence). The length of the CDR3 is 15 residues. This CDR3 is CASSWGARANEKLFF. The CDR3 region has the DNA TGTGCCAGCAGTTGGGGGGCGCGGGCTAATGAAAAACTGTTTTTT.

The J gene is TRBJ1-5, the V gene TRBV6-5; D gene ambiguous. Trimming took off 7 bases at V and 6 bases at J, with 13 bases between the two ends. Germline V gene sequence: CDR1 MNHEY, CDR2 SVGAGI. This CDR3 region has 13 residues. The CDR3 coding sequence is TGTGCCAGCATTACGGCACTGGGTCAGCCCCAGCATTTT. Translated, it gives CASITALGQPQHF.

V usage is TRBV30 and J usage is TRBJ1-5, with D unresolved. With 4 bases removed from V and 3 bases from J, the gap between germline ends came to 10 bases. This CDR3 has 13 amino acids. Germline V gene lookup returns CDR1 GTSNPN and CDR2 SVGIG (reference sequence). The CDR3 loop is CAWKGGSNQPQHF. Written as DNA, the CDR3 is TGTGCCTGGAAAGGAGGGTCCAATCAGCCCCAGCATTTT.

The rearrangement links TRBV5-1 to TRBJ1-1, with a weak D call TRBD1 (5 bases). Germline V gene data show CDR1 as SGHRS and CDR2 as YFSETQ. This CDR3 has 15 amino acids. V lost 4 bases and J 2 bases, leaving 15 bases between the germline ends. As DNA, the CDR3 is TGCGCCAGCAGCCCCGGGGGGGGACCAAACACTGAAGCTTTCTTT. It is translated as CASSPGGGPNTEAFF.

This chain uses TRBV7-9 with TRBJ2-2; D may be TRBD1 (5 bases). The V end lost 6 bases, the J end lost 0 bases, and 11 bases lay between the germline ends. CDR1 and CDR2 from the germline V gene are SEHNR and FQNEAQ (reference sequence). The CDR3 is made up of 15 amino acids. CDR3 sequence: CASRLSRANTGELFF. The CDR3, as DNA: TGTGCCAGCAGGCTTAGCAGGGCGAACACCGGGGAGCTGTTTTTT.

This chain joins TRBV6-6 and TRBJ1-1, with unresolved D. Trimming left V 0 bases short and J 0 bases short, with 11 bases between. The CDR3 covers 16 residues. Germline lookup yields CDR1 MNHNY and CDR2 SVGAGI (reference sequence). The chain's CDR3 is CASSYSMFPMNTEAFF. The CDR3 nucleotides read TGTGCCAGCAGTTACTCGATGTTTCCGATGAACACTGAAGCTTTCTTT.

There are a few counts of this clone. The V gene is TRBV6-1, the J gene TRBJ2-3; 7 bases are a match to TRBD2. The CDR3 extends over 13 amino acids. Trimming removed 1 base from V and 8 bases from J; junction bases left unmatched: 3. Germline assignment: CDR1 MNHNS and CDR2 SASEGT. The CDR3 sequence: CASSEVGGGTQYF. The CDR3, as DNA: TGTGCCAGCAGTGAAGTAGGCGGGGGTACGCAGTATTTT.

As concerns this clone: The sample contains more than one DNA sequence encoding this CDR3. V and J are TRBV7-9 and TRBJ1-2; no reliable D call. Per the germline V gene, CDR1 is SEHNR and CDR2 is FQNEAQ (reference sequence). CDR3 size: 12 residues. Trimming pared 1 base from V and 7 bases from J, leaving 7 bases between. DNA of the CDR3: TGTGCCAGCAGCTTAGGGGATGGTGGCTACACCTTC. This encodes CASSLGDGGYTF.

V is TRBV19 and J is TRBJ2-7; 8 nucleotides match TRBD1. Losses at the gene ends were 7 bases for V and 2 bases for J; bases not matched to a gene: 7. CDR1 is LNHDA, CDR2 SQIVND, per germline (reference sequence). The CDR3 contains 14 residues. The CDR3 region is CASTRTGNPYEQYF. The CDR3 nucleotides are TGTGCCAGTACCCGGACAGGGAACCCCTACGAGCAGTACTTC.

The chain joins TRBV7-9 to TRBJ2-1, with D perhaps assigned TRBD1 or TRBD2 (5 bases each). Germline V gene sequence: CDR1 SEHNR, CDR2 FQNEAQ (reference sequence). The CDR3 runs to 15 residues. Trimming removed 1 base from V and 9 bases from J, with 16 bases in between. CDR3 DNA: TGTGCCAGCAGCTTAGTCGATACGGGACGGAGTGAGCAGTTCTTC. Its protein product is CASSLVDTGRSEQFF. Full variable domain (missing parts from reference TRBV7-9 and TRBJ2-1): DTGVSQNPRHKITKRGQNVTFRCDPISEHNRLYWYRQTLGQGPEFLTYFQNEAQLEKSRLLSDRFSAERPKGSFSTLEIQRTEQGDSAMYLCASSLVDTGRSEQFFGPGTRLTVL.

The chain joins TRBV9 to TRBJ2-1; 7 bases are a match to TRBD2. The CDR3 is 15 residues long. Losses at the gene ends were 7 bases for V and 7 bases for J; bases not matched to a gene: 14. Germline V gene lookup returns CDR1 SGDLS and CDR2 YYNGEE. This CDR3 reads CASGTFAGVGNEQFF. In DNA, the CDR3 is TGTGCCAGCGGGACGTTTGCGGGAGTAGGGAATGAGCAGTTCTTC.

This clone came up once. This chain uses TRBV28 with TRBJ2-3; D perhaps matches TRBD2 (6 bases). Between the trimmed V and J ends, which lost 6 bases and 4 bases, there was a span of 17 bases. Germline CDR1 reads MDHEN; CDR2 reads SYDVKM. The CDR3 has 15 residues. The DNA for the CDR3 is TGTGCCAGCAGGGAGACTAGTATCGAGGCAGATACGCAGTATTTT. This encodes CASRETSIEADTQYF.

The table lists this clone with a count of one. This chain links TRBV30 with TRBJ1-4, with D perhaps matching TRBD1 (5 bases). Germline V CDR1 and CDR2: GTSNPN, SVGIG (reference sequence). Trimming stripped 1 base from V and 8 bases from J, with 11 bases between. This CDR3 has 13 residues. The CDR3: CAWSGWGREKLFF. The CDR3, as DNA: TGTGCCTGGAGTGGATGGGGACGGGAAAAACTGTTTTTT.

The chain uses TRBV29-1 and TRBJ2-1; 7 bases agree with TRBD1. The CDR3 covers 13 residues. With 4 bases clipped from V and 2 bases from J, the junction kept 2 bases outside the gene matches. Germline values: CDR1 SQVTM, CDR2 ANQGSEA. CDR3 nucleotides: TGCAGCGTTGCGGGACAGCCCTACAATGAGCAGTTCTTC. Translating gives CSVAGQPYNEQFF.

The chain has TRBV27 and TRBJ1-3; a weak D match, TRBD1 (6 bases). V shed 5 bases and J shed 0 bases, with 17 bases lying between them. CDR3 length: 17 residues. Germline CDR1 is MNHEY and CDR2 is SMNVEV (reference sequence). As DNA, the CDR3 is TGTGCCAGCAGTATCCGGGGGCCTCTCCTCTCTGGAAACACCATATATTTT. Amino acids: CASSIRGPLLSGNTIYF.

The V and J genes are TRBV7-8 and TRBJ1-5, with D unresolved. The V gene lost 5 bases and the J gene lost 3 bases, with 17 bases spanning the gap. The length of the CDR3 is 16 residues. Germline V lookup: CDR1 SGHVS, CDR2 FQNEAQ. The CDR3 DNA sequence: TGTGCCAGCAGCCGAACCACGGGAGCCCTCAATCAGCCCCAGCATTTT. It encodes CASSRTTGALNQPQHF.

V usage is TRBV19 and J usage is TRBJ1-6, with D possibly matching TRBD1 (6 bases). Trimming took off 6 bases at V and 7 bases at J, with 13 bases between the two ends. From germline, CDR1 is LNHDA and CDR2 SQIVND (reference sequence). This CDR3 has 14 amino acids. Here the CDR3 DNA reads TGTGCCAGTAGAGACCGACAGGAGAATTCACCCCTCCACTTT. Translating it yields CASRDRQENSPLHF.

This chain joins TRBV7-2 and TRBJ2-7; D unresolved. Germline assignment: CDR1 SGHTA and CDR2 FQGNSA. This CDR3 region has 13 residues. V was clipped by 1 base and J by 3 bases, with 7 bases between them. CDR3 in DNA: TGTGCCAGCAGCTTAGTCCTCGGCTACGAGCAGTACTTC. Its protein product is CASSLVLGYEQYF.

This clone was seen a single time. DNA of the CDR3: TGTGCCAGCAGCTTAGGGTGGGGGCTGCGCACTGAAGCTTTCTTT. Protein: CASSLGWGLRTEAFF. This sequence joins TRBV7-2 and TRBJ1-1; weak D call: TRBD1 (6 bases). The CDR3 is 15 amino acids. Germline V gene data show CDR1 as SGHTA and CDR2 as FQGNSA. Trimming took 1 base from V and 4 from J, leaving 13 bases between them.

The gene calls are TRBV13 and TRBJ2-5, with D perhaps being TRBD1 or TRBD2 (5 bases each). Germline V gene lookup returns CDR1 PRHDT and CDR2 FYEKMQ (reference sequence). The CDR3 runs to 15 residues. V was trimmed by 5 bases and J by 1 base, leaving 14 bases between them. This chain's CDR3 is CASSRRGPPQETQYF. In DNA form, the CDR3 reads TGTGCCAGCAGCCGTCGGGGCCCACCCCAAGAGACCCAGTACTTC.

The genes are TRBV7-2 and TRBJ1-1; weak D call: TRBD1 (5 bases). The germline V gene has CDR1 SGHTA and CDR2 FQGNSA. CDR3 size: 16 residues. V was shortened by 5 bases and J by 0 bases, with 16 bases between the two germline ends. DNA of the CDR3: TGTGCCAGCAGCCCTGACAGAGCAGCCATGAACACTGAAGCTTTCTTT. Protein: CASSPDRAAMNTEAFF.

V usage is TRBV29-1 and J usage is TRBJ2-7; 9 nucleotides align to TRBD2. With V trimmed by 6 bases and J by 4 bases, 13 bases remained unmatched. CDR1 is SQVTM, CDR2 ANQGSEA, per germline. The CDR3 loop spans 15 amino acids. The DNA for the CDR3 is TGCAGCGTCGGCTTAGGGGGCGGGAGGGCGTACGAGCAGTACTTC. Encoded protein: CSVGLGGGRAYEQYF.

The V gene is TRBV12-3 or TRBV12-4, the J gene TRBJ1-4; D might be TRBD1 (6 bases). V shed 8 bases and J shed 1 base, with 8 bases lying between them. The CDR3 contains 13 residues. CDR3 sequence reads: CASQQGTNEKLFF. The CDR3 DNA is TGTGCCAGCCAACAGGGAACTAATGAAAAACTGTTTTTT.

The rearrangement joins TRBV6-6 to TRBJ2-7, with 13 bases aligning to TRBD2. This CDR3 comprises 15 residues. J gave up 4 bases and V 6 bases, and 6 bases lay outside the gene matches. CDR1 and CDR2 from the germline V gene are MNHNY and SVGAGI (reference sequence). The CDR3 loop is CASRTGLAGAYEQYF. The CDR3 nucleotides read TGTGCCAGCAGGACCGGACTAGCGGGAGCGTACGAGCAGTACTTC.